A selection of T cell receptor beta chains follows, all from one sample in a study of spatial heterogeneity in lung cancer. TCRdb re-analysed the 5' RACE reads in MiXCR, keeping a single row per CDR3 protein. This sample has roughly 80,000 distinct CDR3 sequences, with roughly 8% found just once. The sample here was PBMCs, taken at surgery. Receptor source: a male donor with early-stage non-small cell lung cancer. Both conserved end residues are part of each CDR3. D genes are given only for firm matches. Part of the rows lack a size; the others show once, few, many or a class for expanded clones.

V: TRBV20-1
D: TRBD1
J: TRBJ1-1
size: NA
CDR3: CSVSYSDREAFF
DNA: TGCAGTGTTAGTTATTCGGACAGGGAAGCTTTCTTT

V: TRBV12-3/TRBV12-4
D: TRBD1
J: TRBJ2-7
size: many
CDR3: CASRYRGSYEQYF
DNA: TGTGCCAGCAGGTACAGGGGTTCCTACGAGCAGTACTTC

V: TRBV3-1
D: NA
J: TRBJ2-5
size: NA
CDR3: CASRTRDPQETQYF
DNA: TGTGCCAGCAGGACCCGGGACCCTCAAGAGACCCAGTACTTC

V: TRBV7-9
D: NA
J: TRBJ1-5
size: few
CDR3: CASSSDTPNSNQPQHF
DNA: TGTGCCAGCAGCTCCGATACGCCTAATAGCAATCAGCCCCAGCATTTT

V: TRBV23-1
D: NA
J: TRBJ2-5
size: many
CDR3: CASSQVGQSQETQYF
DNA: TGCGCCAGCAGTCAAGTAGGACAGTCCCAAGAGACCCAGTACTTC

V: TRBV5-1
D: NA
J: TRBJ2-2
size: many
CDR3: CASSLYRDKTGELFF
DNA: TGCGCCAGCAGCTTGTACAGGGATAAGACCGGGGAGCTGTTTTTT

V: TRBV3-1
D: NA
J: TRBJ1-2
size: NA
CDR3: CASSQGNTGSSTF
DNA: TGTGCCAGCAGCCAAGGCAATACAGGGTCATCTACCTTC

V: TRBV12-3/TRBV12-4
D: TRBD1
J: TRBJ2-7
size: many
CDR3: CASSSLGQGWHEQYF
DNA: TGTGCCAGCAGCTCCCTAGGACAGGGTTGGCACGAGCAGTACTTC

V: TRBV28
D: NA
J: TRBJ2-7
size: NA
CDR3: CASTSDYYEQYF
DNA: TGTGCCAGCACCTCCGACTATTACGAGCAGTACTTC

V: TRBV4-2
D: TRBD1
J: TRBJ1-1
size: many
CDR3: CASSQERGPNTEAFF
DNA: TGTGCCAGCAGCCAAGAGAGGGGGCCTAACACTGAAGCTTTCTTT

V: TRBV7-2
D: NA
J: TRBJ2-1
size: few
CDR3: CASSTLPRTASYNEQFF
DNA: TGTGCCAGCAGCACTCTCCCCCGGACTGCTTCCTACAATGAGCAGTTCTTC

V: TRBV7-9
D: NA
J: TRBJ2-5
size: many
CDR3: CASSLAVRGETQYF
DNA: TGTGCCAGCAGCTTAGCCGTCAGGGGAGAGACCCAGTACTTC

V: TRBV12-5
D: TRBD2
J: TRBJ2-5
size: many
CDR3: CASGLVLAGGPETQYF
DNA: TGTGCTAGTGGTTTGGTACTAGCGGGAGGGCCGGAGACCCAGTACTTC

V: TRBV20-1
D: NA
J: TRBJ1-5
size: many
CDR3: CSAVTGSNQPQHF
DNA: TGCAGTGCTGTGACCGGAAGTAATCAGCCCCAGCATTTT

V: TRBV6-6
D: TRBD1
J: TRBJ1-1
size: NA
CDR3: CASEEGAGTEAFF
DNA: TGTGCCAGCGAGGAGGGGGCGGGCACTGAAGCTTTCTTT

V: TRBV5-1
D: TRBD2
J: TRBJ2-7
size: NA
CDR3: CASSLETSGSVYEQYF
DNA: TGCGCCAGCAGCTTGGAGACTAGCGGGAGTGTCTACGAGCAGTACTTC

V: TRBV9
D: NA
J: TRBJ1-5
size: many
CDR3: CASSMGHQNQPQHF
DNA: TGTGCCAGCAGCATGGGACACCAAAATCAGCCCCAGCATTTT

V: TRBV29-1
D: TRBD1
J: TRBJ1-2
size: many
CDR3: CSVGTGTGTYGYTF
DNA: TGCAGCGTTGGTACCGGGACAGGGACCTATGGCTACACCTTC

V: TRBV5-5
D: NA
J: TRBJ1-4
size: many
CDR3: CASSLVRREKLFF
DNA: TGTGCCAGCAGCCTCGTACGAAGAGAAAAACTGTTTTTT

V: TRBV19
D: NA
J: TRBJ1-2
size: once
CDR3: CATRFGQGINYGYTF
DNA: TGTGCCACCCGATTCGGGCAGGGGATTAACTATGGCTACACCTTC

V: TRBV6-1
D: NA
J: TRBJ1-5
size: many
CDR3: CASSEQGIGNQPQHF
DNA: TGTGCCAGCAGTGAACAGGGAATCGGCAATCAGCCCCAGCATTTT

V: TRBV6-6
D: NA
J: TRBJ2-3
size: NA
CDR3: CASSYRGSTDTQYF
DNA: TGTGCCAGCAGTTACCGTGGCAGCACAGATACGCAGTATTTT

V: TRBV5-4
D: NA
J: TRBJ2-7
size: few
CDR3: CASRSVQGHEQYF
DNA: TGTGCCAGCAGGTCTGTGCAGGGCCACGAGCAGTACTTC

V: TRBV16
D: NA
J: TRBJ2-1
size: few
CDR3: CASSQLDNEQFF
DNA: TGTGCCAGCAGCCAGCTAGACAATGAGCAGTTCTTC

V: TRBV7-9
D: TRBD1
J: TRBJ2-2
size: few
CDR3: CASSKQGATGELFF
DNA: TGTGCCAGCAGCAAACAGGGGGCCACCGGGGAGCTGTTTTTT

V: TRBV6-6
D: NA
J: TRBJ1-3
size: NA
CDR3: CASQGGDNTIYF
DNA: TGTGCCAGCCAAGGGGGGGACAACACCATATATTTT

V: TRBV12-5
D: TRBD1
J: TRBJ1-1
size: many
CDR3: CASGGDREGTEAFF
DNA: TGTGCTAGTGGGGGGGACAGGGAAGGCACTGAAGCTTTCTTT

V: TRBV11-3
D: NA
J: TRBJ2-1
size: many
CDR3: CASGNLGPYNEQFF
DNA: TGTGCCAGCGGAAACCTGGGGCCCTACAATGAGCAGTTCTTC

V: TRBV29-1
D: NA
J: TRBJ2-7
size: NA
CDR3: CSAWDGGDEQYF
DNA: TGCAGCGCATGGGACGGTGGGGACGAGCAGTACTTC